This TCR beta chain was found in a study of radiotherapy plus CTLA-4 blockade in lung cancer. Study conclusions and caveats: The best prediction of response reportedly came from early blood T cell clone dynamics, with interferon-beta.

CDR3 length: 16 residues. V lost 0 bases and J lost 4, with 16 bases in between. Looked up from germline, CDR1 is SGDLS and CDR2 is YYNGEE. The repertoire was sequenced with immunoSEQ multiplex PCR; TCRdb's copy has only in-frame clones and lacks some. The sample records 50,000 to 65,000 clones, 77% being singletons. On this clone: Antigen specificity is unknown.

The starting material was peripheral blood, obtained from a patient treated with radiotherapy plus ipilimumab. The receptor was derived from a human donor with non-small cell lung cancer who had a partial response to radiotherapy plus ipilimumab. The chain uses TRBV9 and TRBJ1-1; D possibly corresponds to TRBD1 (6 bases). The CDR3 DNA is TGTGCCAGCAGCGTAGGCCCGGGGGGGGCCGGCACTGAAGCTTTCTTT. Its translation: CASSVGPGGAGTEAFF.